The 15 T cell receptor beta chains presented below share a single source sample, sequenced in a study of blood T cell repertoires in COVID-19. The repertoire was sequenced with immunoSEQ multiplex PCR; TCRdb's copy has only in-frame clones and lacks some. The repertoire has 250,000 to 350,000 clones, about 89% of them found once; the top ten carry about 0.8%. The material sequenced was peripheral blood. Receptors originate from a man aged 25 to 40 with acute or convalescent COVID-19.

The rearrangement links TRBV7-2 to TRBJ1-3; D unresolved. This CDR3 is 14 amino acids long. V gave up 1 base and J gave up 3 bases, with 7 bases separating them. Germline CDR1 reads SGHTA; CDR2 reads FQGNSA. The CDR3 is CASSLVTYGNTIYF. In nucleotides, the CDR3 is TGTGCCAGCAGCTTAGTAACATATGGAAACACCATATATTTT.

The chain recombines TRBV6-4 with TRBJ1-2; D unresolved. Germline loops: CDR1 MRHNA, CDR2 SNTAGT. The CDR3 loop spans 15 amino acids. V was clipped by 2 bases and J by 5 bases, with 15 bases between them. CDR3 DNA sequence: TGTGCCAGCAGTGACACTGCCGGGAATTTTTATGGCTACACCTTC. It translates to CASSDTAGNFYGYTF.

The chain is built from TRBV28 and TRBJ1-2; TRBD1 agrees at 7 bases. The CDR3 extends over 13 amino acids. Trimming removed 4 bases from V and 3 bases from J; junction bases left unmatched: 2. Germline V gives CDR1 MDHEN, CDR2 SYDVKM. The CDR3 DNA sequence: TGTGCCAGCAGTTCCGGGACAGACTATGGCTACACCTTC. Protein: CASSSGTDYGYTF.

The chain carries TRBV19 and TRBJ1-4; D not resolved. Germline CDR1 reads LNHDA; CDR2 reads SQIVND (reference sequence). This CDR3 region has 15 residues. The V end lost 7 bases, the J end lost 8 bases, and 20 bases lay between the germline ends. CDR3 amino acids: CASTASLVREEKLFF. In DNA, the CDR3 is TGTGCCAGTACCGCCTCCCTTGTGAGGGAGGAAAAACTGTTTTTT.

The chain uses TRBV27 and TRBJ1-4; the D is unclear. Germline loops: CDR1 MNHEY, CDR2 SMNVEV (reference sequence). The CDR3 consists of 15 residues. V shed 2 bases and J shed 5 bases, with 12 bases lying between them. CDR3 loop: CASSLNGQNNEKLFF. The CDR3 coding sequence is TGTGCCAGCAGTTTAAATGGGCAGAACAATGAAAAACTGTTTTTT.

The V and J genes are TRBV9 and TRBJ2-5; 13 positions agree with TRBD2. Germline trimming cut 4 bases from V and 4 bases from J; bases unmatched to any gene: 10. The CDR3 loop spans 17 amino acids. The germline V gene has CDR1 SGDLS and CDR2 YYNGEE. CDR3 in DNA: TGTGCCAGCAGCTCCTCTCGACTAGCGGGGGGTGGAGAGACCCAGTACTTC. Its translation is CASSSSRLAGGGETQYF.

The V and J genes are TRBV15 and TRBJ2-3; the match to TRBD2 covers 15 bases. V lost 1 base, J lost 8 bases, and 4 bases stayed unmatched. The CDR3 spans 16 residues. Germline CDR1 is LNHNV and CDR2 is YYDKDF (reference sequence). The CDR3 sequence: CATSRGTSGRGGTQYF. In nucleotides, the CDR3 is TGTGCCACCAGCAGAGGGACTAGCGGGAGGGGGGGTACGCAGTATTTT.

The DNA of the CDR3 is TGTGCCAGCAGTGAAACTGGGGGCGCGGGCACAGATACGCAGTATTTT. Encoded protein: CASSETGGAGTDTQYF. The gene calls are TRBV6-1 and TRBJ2-3; D might be TRBD1 (6 bases). Trimming took 2 bases from V and 1 from J, leaving 13 bases between them. The CDR3 is 16 residues long. Germline V gene data show CDR1 as MNHNS and CDR2 as SASEGT.

This chain uses TRBV12-5 with TRBJ1-2, with D possibly being TRBD1 (5 bases). From germline, CDR1 is LGHNT and CDR2 FRNRAP. The CDR3 totals 13 residues. Trimming removed 6 bases at V and 6 bases at J, with 14 bases between. For the CDR3, the DNA is TGTGCTAGTGGGTCTCCCGGGACTAATGGCTACACCTTC. Protein product: CASGSPGTNGYTF.

Concerning this clone: The sample contains more than one DNA sequence encoding this CDR3. The chain links TRBV7-2 to TRBJ2-7; D gene uncertain. Germline V lookup: CDR1 SGHTA, CDR2 FQGNSA. The CDR3 consists of 14 residues. The ends were cut back, 0 bases at V and 0 bases at J, with 6 bases in the middle. CDR3 loop: CASSLAHSSYEQYF. The CDR3 nucleotides are TGTGCCAGCAGCTTAGCGCACAGCTCCTACGAGCAGTACTTC.

As concerns this clone: Different DNA sequences within this sample yield the same CDR3. V and J are TRBV27 and TRBJ1-5, with D maybe TRBD1 (5 bases). V gave up 6 bases and J gave up 2 bases, with 14 bases separating them. CDR1 MNHEY and CDR2 SMNVEV come from the germline V gene (reference sequence). CDR3 length equals 15 residues. CDR3 loop: CASSSGGVGNQPQHF. CDR3 in DNA: TGTGCCAGCAGCTCCGGGGGGGTTGGCAATCAGCCCCAGCATTTT.

The CDR3 DNA is TGTGCCAGCAGCCAAGGAAGGCGGGGTTTGGCTAATTCACCCCTCCACTTT. It is translated as CASSQGRRGLANSPLHF. The genes are TRBV3-1 (or the pseudogene TRBV3-2) and TRBJ1-6; no clear D gene. V shed 1 base and J shed 6 bases, with 16 bases lying between them. This CDR3 region has 17 residues. The germline V gene has CDR1 LGHDT and CDR2 YNNKEL (reference sequence).

The chain combines TRBV30 with TRBJ1-6, with D possibly matching TRBD1 (5 bases). Germline V gene data show CDR1 as GTSNPN and CDR2 as SVGIG (reference sequence). The V end was cut by 3 bases, the J end by 5 bases, with 14 bases between. This CDR3 is built from 15 residues. The CDR3 nucleotides are TGTGCCTGGAGGTCTTACAGGATCGATAATTCACCCCTCCACTTT. Translation: CAWRSYRIDNSPLHF.

This chain links TRBV23-1 with TRBJ2-7, with 7 bases that match TRBD1. TRBV23-1 belongs to the ORF category, with a function that is uncertain. With 9 bases clipped from V and 2 bases from J, the junction kept 4 bases outside the gene matches. The length of the CDR3 is 12 residues. In DNA form, the CDR3 reads TGCGCCAGTAGACAGGGTACCTACGAGCAGTACTTC. Its translation is CASRQGTYEQYF.

The V call is TRBV7-8, the J call TRBJ2-4, with D tentatively TRBD2 (6 bases). CDR1 and CDR2 from the germline V gene are SGHVS and FQNEAQ. The V gene lost 6 bases and the J gene lost 1 base, with 22 bases spanning the gap. This CDR3 has 18 amino acids. In nucleotides, the CDR3 is TGTGCCAGCAGAGATCCTTTCGTTAAGGGGACTGCCAAAAACATTCAGTACTTC. Residues: CASRDPFVKGTAKNIQYF.